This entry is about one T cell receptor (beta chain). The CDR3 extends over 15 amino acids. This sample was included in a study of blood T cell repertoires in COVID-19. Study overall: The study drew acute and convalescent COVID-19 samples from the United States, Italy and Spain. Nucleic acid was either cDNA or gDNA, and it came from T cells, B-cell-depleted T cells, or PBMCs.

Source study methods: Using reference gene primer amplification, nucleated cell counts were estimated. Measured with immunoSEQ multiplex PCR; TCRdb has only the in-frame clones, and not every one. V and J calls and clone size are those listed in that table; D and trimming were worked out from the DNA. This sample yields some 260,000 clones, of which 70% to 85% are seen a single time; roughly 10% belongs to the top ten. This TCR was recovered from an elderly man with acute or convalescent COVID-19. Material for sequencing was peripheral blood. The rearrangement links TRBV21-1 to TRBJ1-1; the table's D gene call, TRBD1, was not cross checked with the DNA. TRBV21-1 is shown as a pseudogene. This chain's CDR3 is CAIPTEGQFNTEAFF. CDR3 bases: TGTGCCATCCCAACTGAAGGACAGTTCAACACTGAAGCTTTCTTT.